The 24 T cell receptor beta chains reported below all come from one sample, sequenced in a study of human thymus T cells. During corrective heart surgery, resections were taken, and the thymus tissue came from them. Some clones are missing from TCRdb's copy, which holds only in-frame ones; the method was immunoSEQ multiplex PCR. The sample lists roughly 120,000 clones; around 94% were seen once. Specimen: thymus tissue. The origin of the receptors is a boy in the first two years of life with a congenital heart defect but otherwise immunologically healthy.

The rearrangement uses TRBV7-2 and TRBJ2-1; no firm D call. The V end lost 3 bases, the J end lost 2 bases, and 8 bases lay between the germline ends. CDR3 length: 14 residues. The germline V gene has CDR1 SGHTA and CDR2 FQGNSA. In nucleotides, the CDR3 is TGTGCCAGCAGCTTGGTGGGGACCTACAATGAGCAGTTCTTC. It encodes CASSLVGTYNEQFF.

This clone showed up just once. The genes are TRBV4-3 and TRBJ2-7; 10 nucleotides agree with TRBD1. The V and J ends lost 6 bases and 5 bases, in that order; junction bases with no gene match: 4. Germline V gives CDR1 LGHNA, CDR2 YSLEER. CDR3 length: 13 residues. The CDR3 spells CASSGQGDHEQYF. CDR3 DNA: TGCGCCAGCAGTGGACAGGGGGACCACGAGCAGTACTTC.

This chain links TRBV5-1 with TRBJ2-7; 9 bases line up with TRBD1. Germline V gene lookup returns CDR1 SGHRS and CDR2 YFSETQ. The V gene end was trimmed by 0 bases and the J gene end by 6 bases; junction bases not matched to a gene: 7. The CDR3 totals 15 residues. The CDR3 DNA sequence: TGCGCCAGCAGCTTGGGGGGACAGGGACGTCGCGAGCAGTACTTC. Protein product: CASSLGGQGRREQYF.

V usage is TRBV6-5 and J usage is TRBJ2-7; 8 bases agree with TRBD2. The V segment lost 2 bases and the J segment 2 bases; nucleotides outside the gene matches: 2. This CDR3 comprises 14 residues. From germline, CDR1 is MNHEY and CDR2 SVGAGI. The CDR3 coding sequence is TGTGCCAGCAGTTACGGGACTAGACCCTACGAGCAGTACTTC. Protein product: CASSYGTRPYEQYF.

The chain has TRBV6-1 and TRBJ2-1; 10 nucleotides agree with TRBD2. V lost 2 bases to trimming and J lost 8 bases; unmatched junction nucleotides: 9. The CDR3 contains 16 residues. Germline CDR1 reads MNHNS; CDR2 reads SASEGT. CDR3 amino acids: CASSERLAGGGYEQFF. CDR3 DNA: TGTGCCAGCAGTGAAAGATTAGCGGGGGGAGGTTATGAGCAGTTCTTC.

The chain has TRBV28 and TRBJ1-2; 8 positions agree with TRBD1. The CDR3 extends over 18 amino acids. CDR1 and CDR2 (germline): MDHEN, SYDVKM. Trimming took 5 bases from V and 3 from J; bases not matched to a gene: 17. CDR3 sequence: CASSPGQAFIAVDYGYTF. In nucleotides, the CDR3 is TGTGCCAGCAGTCCGGGACAGGCTTTTATCGCGGTCGACTATGGCTACACCTTC.

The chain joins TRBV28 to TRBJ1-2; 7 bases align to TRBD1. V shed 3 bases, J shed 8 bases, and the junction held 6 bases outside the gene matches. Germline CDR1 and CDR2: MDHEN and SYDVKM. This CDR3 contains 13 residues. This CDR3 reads CASSLSQGGGYTF. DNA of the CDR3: TGTGCCAGCAGTTTGTCCCAGGGGGGAGGCTACACCTTC.

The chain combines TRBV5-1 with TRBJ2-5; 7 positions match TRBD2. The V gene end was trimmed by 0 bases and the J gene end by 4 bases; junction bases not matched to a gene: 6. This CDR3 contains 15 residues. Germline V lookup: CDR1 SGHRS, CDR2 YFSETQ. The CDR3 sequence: CASSLEAGVSETQYF. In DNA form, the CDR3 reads TGCGCCAGCAGCTTGGAGGCGGGGGTGTCAGAGACCCAGTACTTC. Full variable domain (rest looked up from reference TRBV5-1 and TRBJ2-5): KAGVTQTPRYLIKTRGQQVTLSCSPISGHRSVSWYQQTPGQGLQFLFEYFSETQRNKGNFPGRFSGRQFSNSRSEMNVSTLELGDSALYLCASSLEAGVSETQYFGPGTRLLVL.

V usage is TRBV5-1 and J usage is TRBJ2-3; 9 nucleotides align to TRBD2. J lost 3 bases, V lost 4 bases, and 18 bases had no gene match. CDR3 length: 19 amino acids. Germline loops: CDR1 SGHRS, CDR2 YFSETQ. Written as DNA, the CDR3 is TGCGCCAGCAGCATTGGGGTAGCGGGGGTTAAATTTATTACAGATACGCAGTATTTT. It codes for CASSIGVAGVKFITDTQYF.

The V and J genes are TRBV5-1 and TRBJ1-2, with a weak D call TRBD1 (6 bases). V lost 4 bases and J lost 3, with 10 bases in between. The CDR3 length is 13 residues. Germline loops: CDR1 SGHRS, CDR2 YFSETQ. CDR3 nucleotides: TGCGCCAGCAGCCAGGGGATCGACTATGGCTACACCTTC. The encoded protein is CASSQGIDYGYTF.

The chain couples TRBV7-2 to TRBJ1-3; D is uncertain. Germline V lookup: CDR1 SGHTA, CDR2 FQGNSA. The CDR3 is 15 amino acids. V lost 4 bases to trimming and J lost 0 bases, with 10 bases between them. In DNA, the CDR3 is TGTGCCAGCAGCTCCCCCCCCCTCTCTGGAAACACCATATATTTT. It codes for CASSSPPLSGNTIYF. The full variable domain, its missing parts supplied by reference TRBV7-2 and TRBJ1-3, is GAGVSQSPSNKVTEKGKDVELRCDPISGHTALYWYRQSLGQGLEFLIYFQGNSAPDKSGLPSDRFSAERTGGSVSTLTIQRTQQEDSAVYLCASSSPPLSGNTIYFGEGSWLTVV.

CDR3 DNA sequence: TGTGCCAGCAGCCGACGACAACCAAATGAAAAACTGTTTTTT. Its protein is CASSRRQPNEKLFF. The V and J genes are TRBV4-2 and TRBJ1-4, with unresolved D. Trimming took off 4 bases at V and 5 bases at J, with 11 bases between the two ends. The CDR3 length is 14 residues. The germline V gene has CDR1 LGHNA and CDR2 YNFKEQ.

The CDR3 here is CASSRLAGDYEQYF. In DNA, the CDR3 is TGTGCCAGCTCAAGACTAGCGGGTGATTACGAGCAGTACTTC. The chain combines TRBV27 with TRBJ2-7, with 10 bases aligning to TRBD2. The ends lost 8 bases at V and 4 bases at J; junction bases unmatched: 8. CDR3 length: 14 amino acids. Germline V gene sequence: CDR1 MNHEY, CDR2 SMNVEV (reference sequence).

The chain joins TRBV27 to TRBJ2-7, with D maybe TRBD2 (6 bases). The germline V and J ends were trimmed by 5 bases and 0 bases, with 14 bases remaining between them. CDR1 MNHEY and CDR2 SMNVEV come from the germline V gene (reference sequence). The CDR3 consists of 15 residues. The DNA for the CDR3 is TGTGCCAGCAGTCCAGACCGGGGGAGCTCCTACGAGCAGTACTTC. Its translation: CASSPDRGSSYEQYF.

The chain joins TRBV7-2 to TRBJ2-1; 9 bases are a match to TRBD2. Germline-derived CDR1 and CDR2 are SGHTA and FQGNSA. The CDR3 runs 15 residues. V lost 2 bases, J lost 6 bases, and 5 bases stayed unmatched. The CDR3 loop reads CASSLRSRGGNEQFF. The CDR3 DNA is TGTGCCAGCAGCTTAAGGTCGCGGGGGGGCAATGAGCAGTTCTTC.

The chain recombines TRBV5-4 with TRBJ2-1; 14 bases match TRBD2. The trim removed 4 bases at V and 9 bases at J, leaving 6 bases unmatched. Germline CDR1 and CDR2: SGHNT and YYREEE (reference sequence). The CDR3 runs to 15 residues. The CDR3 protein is CASSPGLAGAGEQFF. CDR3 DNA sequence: TGTGCCAGCAGCCCGGGACTAGCGGGGGCTGGTGAGCAGTTCTTC. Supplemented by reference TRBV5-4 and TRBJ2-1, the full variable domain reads ETGVTQSPTHLIKTRGQQVTLRCSSQSGHNTVSWYQQALGQGPQFIFQYYREEENGRGNFPPRFSGLQFPNYSSELNVNALELDDSALYLCASSPGLAGAGEQFFGPGTRLTVL.

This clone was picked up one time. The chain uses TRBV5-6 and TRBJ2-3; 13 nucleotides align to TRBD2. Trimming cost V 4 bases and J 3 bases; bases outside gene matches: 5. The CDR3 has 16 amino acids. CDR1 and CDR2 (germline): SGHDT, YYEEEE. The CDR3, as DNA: TGTGCCAGCAGCGTTACTAGCGGGGGGGCAACAGATACGCAGTATTTT. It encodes CASSVTSGGATDTQYF.

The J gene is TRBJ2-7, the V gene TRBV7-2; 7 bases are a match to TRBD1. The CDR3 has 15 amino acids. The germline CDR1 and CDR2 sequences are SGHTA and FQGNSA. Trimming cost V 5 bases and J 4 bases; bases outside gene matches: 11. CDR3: CASSPRQGPTYEQYF. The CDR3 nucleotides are TGTGCCAGCAGCCCACGACAGGGTCCGACTTACGAGCAGTACTTC.

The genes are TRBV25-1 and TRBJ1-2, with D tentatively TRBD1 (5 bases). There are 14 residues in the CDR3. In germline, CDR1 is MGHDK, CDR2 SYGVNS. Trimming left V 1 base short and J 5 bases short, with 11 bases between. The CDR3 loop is CASSEFGTGYGYTF. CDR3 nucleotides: TGTGCCAGCAGTGAATTCGGGACGGGATATGGCTACACCTTC.

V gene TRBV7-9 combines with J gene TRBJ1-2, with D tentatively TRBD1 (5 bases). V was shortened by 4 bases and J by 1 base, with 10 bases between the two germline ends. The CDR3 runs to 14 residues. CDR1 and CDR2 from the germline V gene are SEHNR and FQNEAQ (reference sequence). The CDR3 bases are TGTGCCAGCAGCTCCCGACAGCTTAACTATGGCTACACCTTC. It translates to CASSSRQLNYGYTF. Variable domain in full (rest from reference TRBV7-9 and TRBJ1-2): DTGVSQNPRHKITKRGQNVTFRCDPISEHNRLYWYRQTLGQGPEFLTYFQNEAQLEKSRLLSDRFSAERPKGSFSTLEIQRTEQGDSAMYLCASSSRQLNYGYTFGSGTRLTVV.

The CDR3 nucleotides are TGTGCCAGCAAGGGGCGGTCCTTGGGGGAGCAGTTCTTC. It translates to CASKGRSLGEQFF. This chain uses TRBV6-1 with TRBJ2-1, with D perhaps matching TRBD1 (5 bases). Germline V lookup: CDR1 MNHNS, CDR2 SASEGT. V lost 7 bases and J 10 bases, leaving 17 bases between the germline ends. The CDR3 extends over 13 amino acids.

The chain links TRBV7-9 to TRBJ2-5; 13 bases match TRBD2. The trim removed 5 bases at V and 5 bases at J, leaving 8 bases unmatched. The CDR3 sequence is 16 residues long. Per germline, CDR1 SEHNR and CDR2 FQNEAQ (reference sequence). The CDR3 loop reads CASSLRLAGGRETQYF. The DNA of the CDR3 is TGTGCCAGCAGCCTCCGACTAGCGGGGGGACGGGAGACCCAGTACTTC.

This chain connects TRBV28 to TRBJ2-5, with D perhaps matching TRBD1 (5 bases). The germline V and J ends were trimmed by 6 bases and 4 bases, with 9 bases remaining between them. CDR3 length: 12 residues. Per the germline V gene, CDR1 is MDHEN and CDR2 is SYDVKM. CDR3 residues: CASSRVGETQYF. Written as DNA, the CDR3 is TGTGCCAGCAGCAGGGTGGGAGAGACCCAGTACTTC.

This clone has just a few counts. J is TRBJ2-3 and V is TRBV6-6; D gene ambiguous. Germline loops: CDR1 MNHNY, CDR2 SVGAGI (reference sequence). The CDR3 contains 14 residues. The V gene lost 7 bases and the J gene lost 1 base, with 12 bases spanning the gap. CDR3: CASKERHRTDTQYF. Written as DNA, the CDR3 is TGTGCCAGCAAGGAGAGACACCGCACAGATACGCAGTATTTT.